These T cell receptor beta chains were read from a single sample in a study of cytomegalovirus exposure and HLA in healthy donors. TCRdb keeps only in-frame clones here, not all; method: immunoSEQ multiplex PCR. The table records under 150,000 clones, about 78% of them present only once. Material for sequencing was PBMCs. The source is a man in his fifties in good health and CMV-seropositive. The CDR3 runs from the conserved cysteine through the conserved F or W. A D gene is named only where the DNA matches it firmly. Clone size is given for some rows only: seen once, a few or many times, or a class if the clone is expanded.

V gene	J gene	clone size	D gene	CDR3 protein	CDR3 DNA
TRBV6-6	TRBJ2-7	.	.	CASSLQGSLYEQYF	TGTGCCAGCAGTTTGCAGGGATCGTTATACGAGCAGTACTTC
TRBV6-1	TRBJ2-3	.	TRBD1	CASSGIPGQGTDTQYF	TGTGCCAGCAGTGGGATTCCGGGACAGGGCACAGATACGCAGTATTTT
TRBV27	TRBJ2-2	.	.	CASSLRVGTGELFF	TGTGCCAGCAGTCTCAGGGTAGGCACCGGGGAGCTGTTTTTT
TRBV7-2	TRBJ2-3	few	TRBD2	CASSLSWSSGSRDTQYF	TGTGCCAGCAGCTTATCTTGGTCTAGCGGGAGTAGAGATACGCAGTATTTT
TRBV6-9	TRBJ2-3	.	TRBD1	CASSYTQGGYTDTQYF	TGTGCCAGCAGTTATACACAGGGGGGATACACAGATACGCAGTATTTT
TRBV7-9	TRBJ2-1	few	TRBD2	CSSSFPIRLAGVRNAQFF	TGTTCCAGCAGCTTCCCTATAAGACTAGCGGGAGTTAGGAATGCGCAGTTCTTC
TRBV7-9	TRBJ1-4	.	.	CASSLGQLYEKLFF	TGTGCCAGCAGCTTAGGACAGCTTTACGAAAAACTGTTTTTT
TRBV7-2	TRBJ2-7	few	.	CASSLARGSVGYEQYF	TGTGCCAGCAGCTTAGCCCGGGGTTCGGTGGGCTACGAGCAGTACTTC
TRBV19	TRBJ2-1	.	.	CATGGLGVYNEQFF	TGTGCCACCGGAGGACTTGGGGTGTACAATGAGCAGTTCTTC
TRBV13	TRBJ2-3	.	.	CASSPQGGGLSDTQYF	TGTGCCAGCAGCCCCCAAGGGGGGGGCCTCTCAGATACGCAGTATTTT
TRBV4-1	TRBJ2-3	.	.	CASSDWPRQTYTDTQYF	TGCGCCAGCAGCGATTGGCCACGACAGACTTACACAGATACGCAGTATTTT
TRBV7-2	TRBJ1-1	few	.	CASSFDSGRRTEAFF	TGTGCCAGCAGCTTCGACTCAGGGCGGCGAACTGAAGCTTTCTTT
TRBV29-1	TRBJ2-1	.	TRBD2	CSVEGLALRDNEQFF	TGCAGCGTTGAAGGACTAGCGTTAAGAGACAATGAGCAGTTCTTC
TRBV2	TRBJ2-3	few	TRBD2	CASLPERGKDTQYF	TGTGCCAGCCTTCCCGAGCGGGGTAAAGATACGCAGTATTTT
TRBV5-8	TRBJ2-7	few	TRBD1	CASTPKTGYEQYF	TGTGCCAGCACCCCAAAGACAGGGTACGAGCAGTACTTC
TRBV5-1	TRBJ2-2	.	.	CASSLAVRQASTGELFF	TGCGCCAGCAGCTTGGCAGTAAGACAGGCGTCCACCGGGGAGCTGTTTTTT
TRBV7-2	TRBJ1-6	.	TRBD1	CASSFSGTGGSPLHF	TGTGCCAGCAGCTTCTCCGGGACAGGGGGGTCACCCCTCCACTTT
TRBV18	TRBJ2-2	.	.	CASSPLRSNTGELFF	TGTGCCAGCTCACCGCTCAGGTCGAACACCGGGGAGCTGTTTTTT
TRBV5-1	TRBJ2-2	few	TRBD1	CASQRQGSNTGELFF	TGCGCCAGCCAGAGACAGGGATCGAACACCGGGGAGCTGTTTTTT
TRBV7-6	TRBJ2-3	once	TRBD2	CASSLLGLASTDTQYF	TGTGCCAGCAGCTTACTCGGACTAGCGAGCACAGATACGCAGTATTTT
TRBV7-9	TRBJ2-3	.	TRBD1	CASSATGQGIDTQYF	TGTGCCAGCAGCGCAACGGGACAGGGGATAGATACGCAGTATTTT
TRBV5-5	TRBJ2-2	.	.	CASSLARTGELFF	TGTGCCAGCAGCTTGGCCCGCACCGGGGAGCTGTTTTTT
TRBV27	TRBJ2-7	.	.	CASRGTAWTYEQYF	TGTGCCAGCAGAGGTACAGCCTGGACCTACGAGCAGTACTTC
TRBV5-1	TRBJ1-1	.	TRBD1	CASSLDWTGLNTEAFF	TGCGCCAGCAGCTTGGATTGGACAGGACTGAACACTGAAGCTTTCTTT
TRBV5-1	TRBJ2-5	.	TRBD2	CASSYLAGAWETQYF	TGCGCCAGCAGCTATTTAGCGGGGGCGTGGGAGACCCAGTACTTC
TRBV19	TRBJ1-2	once	.	CASSIGTGGYTF	TGTGCCAGTAGTATAGGTACGGGTGGCTACACCTTC
TRBV19	TRBJ1-6	.	TRBD1	CASSPRDSYNSPLHF	TGTGCCAGTAGTCCACGGGACAGCTATAATTCACCCCTCCACTTT
TRBV4-1	TRBJ1-5	.	.	CASSQAQGTQPQHF	TGCGCCAGCAGCCAAGCCCAGGGGACTCAGCCCCAGCATTTT
TRBV6-4	TRBJ2-3	.	TRBD2	CASSDSWGGTDTQYF	TGTGCCAGCAGTGACTCGTGGGGGGGTACAGATACGCAGTATTTT
TRBV7-2	TRBJ2-1	.	TRBD2	CACSSGTYNEQFF	TGTGCCTGCTCTAGCGGGACTTACAATGAGCAGTTCTTC
TRBV6-5	TRBJ2-5	.	TRBD2	CASSRKASGTEQYF	TGTGCCAGCAGTCGGAAGGCTAGCGGGACAGAGCAGTACTTC
TRBV7-9	TRBJ1-3	few	.	CASSLARGGTGNTIYF	TGTGCCAGCAGCTTAGCGCGGGGGGGTACTGGAAACACCATATATTTT
TRBV28	TRBJ2-7	few	.	CATMDRGLPYEQYF	TGTGCCACCATGGACCGAGGGTTACCCTACGAGCAGTACTTC
TRBV28	TRBJ2-7	few	TRBD1	CASSSYRGKNEQYF	TGTGCCAGCAGTTCCTACAGGGGGAAGAACGAGCAGTACTTC
TRBV28	TRBJ1-5	.	TRBD1	CASSRDSTFNQPQHF	TGTGCCAGCAGTCGGGACAGCACTTTCAATCAGCCCCAGCATTTT
TRBV5-1	TRBJ2-3	.	TRBD2	CASSSGIGGETDTQYF	TGCGCCAGCAGCTCTGGGATCGGGGGGGAGACAGATACGCAGTATTTT
TRBV7-2	TRBJ2-2	once	.	CASSSWATGELFF	TGTGCCAGCAGCTCTTGGGCTACCGGGGAGCTGTTTTTT
TRBV7-9	TRBJ1-6	.	TRBD1	CASSLEGGGSPLHF	TGTGCCAGCAGCTTAGAAGGGGGCGGTTCACCCCTCCACTTT
TRBV10-2	TRBJ1-5	.	TRBD1	CASSDPSQGASNQPQHF	TGCGCCAGCAGTGACCCTTCACAGGGGGCGAGCAATCAGCCCCAGCATTTT
TRBV18	TRBJ2-3	.	.	CASSTRTENTDTQYF	TGTGCCAGCTCAACTAGGACGGAAAACACAGATACGCAGTATTTT
TRBV11-3	TRBJ2-4	.	TRBD2	CASSRLAGGGKNIQYF	TGTGCCAGCAGTCGCCTAGCGGGAGGGGGCAAAAACATTCAGTACTTC
TRBV4-3	TRBJ2-3	.	.	CASSQSSLSDTQYF	TGCGCCAGCAGCCAGTCCTCCCTGTCGGATACGCAGTATTTT
TRBV18	TRBJ1-6	.	.	CASSPGRYNSPLHF	TGTGCCAGCTCACCGGGCAGATATAATTCACCCCTCCACTTT
TRBV5-4	TRBJ1-6	.	.	CASSLGTGRNSPLHF	TGTGCCAGCAGCTTGGGAACAGGGCGTAATTCACCCCTCCACTTT
TRBV6-1	TRBJ2-1	once	.	CASSFLSGEQFF	TGTGCCAGCAGCTTCCTTAGCGGTGAGCAGTTCTTC
TRBV19	TRBJ2-5	.	TRBD1	CASSKLDRRETQYF	TGTGCCAGTAGTAAGTTGGACAGGCGGGAGACCCAGTACTTC
TRBV6-6	TRBJ2-3	few	.	CASSYSPRTDTQYF	TGTGCCAGCAGTTACTCACCTAGAACAGATACGCAGTATTTT
TRBV14	TRBJ1-1	.	.	CASSRRGGNTEAFF	TGTGCCAGCAGCCGGCGGGGGGGGAACACTGAAGCTTTCTTT
TRBV11-3	TRBJ1-5	.	.	CASSSPSRNSNQPQHF	TGTGCCAGCAGCTCTCCGTCGAGGAATAGCAATCAGCCCCAGCATTTT
TRBV18	TRBJ2-7	.	TRBD1	CASSPGQGQYEQYF	TGTGCCAGCTCACCGGGACAGGGACAATACGAGCAGTACTTC
TRBV6-6	TRBJ1-5	.	TRBD1	CASSGQGHQPQHF	TGTGCCAGCAGTGGACAGGGGCATCAGCCCCAGCATTTT
TRBV19	TRBJ1-3	.	TRBD1	CASSTQGARGNTIYF	TGTGCCAGTAGTACACAGGGGGCGCGTGGAAACACCATATATTTT
TRBV6-1	TRBJ2-2	.	.	CASSPAGDSGELFF	TGTGCCAGCAGTCCTGCAGGGGATTCCGGGGAGCTGTTTTTT